This T cell receptor beta chain was identified during a study of shared clonotypes between healthy human individuals. Study-wide background: The plates for each donor numbered three CD4 naive, three CD4 memory, two CD8 naive and one CD8 memory.

Points on this clone: Its antigen is as yet unknown.

TCRdb keeps only in-frame clones here, not all; method: immunoSEQ multiplex PCR. The sample contains about 2 million clones, roughly 94% of which appear only once. A CD45RA-negative memory subset and a CD45RA+ naive subset were separated from the CD4+ cells. Study conclusions and caveats: Naive CD4 clonotypes overlapped across a few donors at approximately 5.3%.

The length of the CDR3 is 15 residues. Trimming shortened V by 3 bases and J by 2 bases, and 14 bases separated the two germline ends. The germline gives CDR1 MNHNS, CDR2 SASEGT. This TCR came from a man in his late teens or twenties in good health. The chain uses TRBV6-1 and TRBJ2-7; D is perhaps TRBD1 (6 bases). Sequenced material: naive CD4+ T cells sorted from blood. The subset denotes: CD45RA+ positively selected. DNA for the CDR3: TGTGCCAGCAGTGACCGGCCAGGGGAAACCTACGAGCAGTACTTC. It is translated as CASSDRPGETYEQYF.